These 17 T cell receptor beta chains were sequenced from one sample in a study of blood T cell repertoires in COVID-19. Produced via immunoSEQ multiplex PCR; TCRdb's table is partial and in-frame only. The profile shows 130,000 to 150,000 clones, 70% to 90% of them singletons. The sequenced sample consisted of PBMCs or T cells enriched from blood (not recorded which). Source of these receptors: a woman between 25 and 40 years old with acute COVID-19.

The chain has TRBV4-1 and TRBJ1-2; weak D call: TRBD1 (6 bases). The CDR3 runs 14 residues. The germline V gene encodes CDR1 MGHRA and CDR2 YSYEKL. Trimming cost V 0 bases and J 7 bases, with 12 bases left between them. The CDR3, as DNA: TGCGCCAGCAGCCAAGATTTCGGGACACGTGGCTACACCTTC. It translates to CASSQDFGTRGYTF.

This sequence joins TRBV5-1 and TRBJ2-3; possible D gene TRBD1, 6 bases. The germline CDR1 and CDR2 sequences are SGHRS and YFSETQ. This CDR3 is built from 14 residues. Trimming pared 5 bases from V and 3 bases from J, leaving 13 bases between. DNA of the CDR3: TGCGCCAGCAGGACCTTAACAGGGACAGATACGCAGTATTTT. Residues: CASRTLTGTDTQYF.

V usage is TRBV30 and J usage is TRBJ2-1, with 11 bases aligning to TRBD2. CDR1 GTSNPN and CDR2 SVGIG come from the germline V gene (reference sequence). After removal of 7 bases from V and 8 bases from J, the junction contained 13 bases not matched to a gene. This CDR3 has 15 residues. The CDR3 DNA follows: TGTGCCTCAAAGAGGTACACTAGCGGGAGCCATGAGCAGTTCTTC. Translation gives CASKRYTSGSHEQFF.

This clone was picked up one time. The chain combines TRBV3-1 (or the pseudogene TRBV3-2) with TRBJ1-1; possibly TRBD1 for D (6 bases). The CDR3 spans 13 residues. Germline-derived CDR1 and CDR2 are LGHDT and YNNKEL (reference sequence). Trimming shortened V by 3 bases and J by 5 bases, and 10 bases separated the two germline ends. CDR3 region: CASSQGARTEAFF. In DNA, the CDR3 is TGTGCCAGCAGCCAGGGGGCGCGGACTGAAGCTTTCTTT.

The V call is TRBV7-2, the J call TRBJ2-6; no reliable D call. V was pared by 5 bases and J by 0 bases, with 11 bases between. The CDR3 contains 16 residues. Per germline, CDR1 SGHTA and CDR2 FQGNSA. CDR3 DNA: TGTGCCAGCAGCATAGACCGGAGCTCTGGGGCCAACGTCCTGACTTTC. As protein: CASSIDRSSGANVLTF.

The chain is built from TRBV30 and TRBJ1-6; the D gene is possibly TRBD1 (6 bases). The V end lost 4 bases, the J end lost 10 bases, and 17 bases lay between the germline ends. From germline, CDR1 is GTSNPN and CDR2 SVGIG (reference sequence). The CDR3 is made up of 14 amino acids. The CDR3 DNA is TGTGCCTGGACCTCCCGGACAGTTGAATCACCCCTCCACTTT. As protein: CAWTSRTVESPLHF.

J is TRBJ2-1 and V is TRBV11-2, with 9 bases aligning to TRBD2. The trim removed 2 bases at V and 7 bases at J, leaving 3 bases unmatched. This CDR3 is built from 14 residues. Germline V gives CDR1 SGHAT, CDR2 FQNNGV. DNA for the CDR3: TGTGCCAGCAGCTTAAGCGGGAGGATGAATGAGCAGTTCTTC. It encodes CASSLSGRMNEQFF. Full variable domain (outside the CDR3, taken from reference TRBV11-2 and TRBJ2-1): EAGVAQSPRYKIIEKRQSVAFWCNPISGHATLYWYQQILGQGPKLLIQFQNNGVVDDSQLPKDRFSAERLKGVDSTLKIQPAKLEDSAVYLCASSLSGRMNEQFFGPGTRLTVL.

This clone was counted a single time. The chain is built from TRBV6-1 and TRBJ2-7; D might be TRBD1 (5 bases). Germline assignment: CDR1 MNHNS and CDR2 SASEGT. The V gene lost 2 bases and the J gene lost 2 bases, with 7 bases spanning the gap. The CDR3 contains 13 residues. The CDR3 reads CASSERTPYEQYF. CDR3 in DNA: TGTGCCAGCAGTGAACGGACACCCTACGAGCAGTACTTC.

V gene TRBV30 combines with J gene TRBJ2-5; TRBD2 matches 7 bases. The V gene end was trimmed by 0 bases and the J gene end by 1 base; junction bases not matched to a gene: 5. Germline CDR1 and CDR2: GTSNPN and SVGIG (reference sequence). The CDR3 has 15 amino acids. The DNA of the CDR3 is TGTGCCTGGAGTGTAGGTAGCGGGCCCCAAGAGACCCAGTACTTC. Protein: CAWSVGSGPQETQYF. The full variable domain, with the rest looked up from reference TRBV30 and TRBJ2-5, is SQTIHQWPATLVQPVGSPLSLECTVEGTSNPNLYWYRQAAGRGLQLLFYSVGIGQISSEVPQNLSASRPQDRQFILSSKKLLLSDSGFYLCAWSVGSGPQETQYFGPGTRLLVL.

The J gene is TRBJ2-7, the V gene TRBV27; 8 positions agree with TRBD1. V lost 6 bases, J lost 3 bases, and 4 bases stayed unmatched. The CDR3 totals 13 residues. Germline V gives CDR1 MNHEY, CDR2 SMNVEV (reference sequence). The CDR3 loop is CASRTGAGYEQYF. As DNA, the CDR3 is TGTGCCAGCAGGACAGGGGCAGGCTACGAGCAGTACTTC.

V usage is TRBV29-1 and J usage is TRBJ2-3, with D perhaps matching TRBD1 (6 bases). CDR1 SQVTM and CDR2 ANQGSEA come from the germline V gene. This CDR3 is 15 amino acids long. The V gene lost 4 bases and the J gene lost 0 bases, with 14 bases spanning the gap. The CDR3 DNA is TGCAGCGTTGTTGACAGGTCTGCTAGCACAGATACGCAGTATTTT. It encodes CSVVDRSASTDTQYF.

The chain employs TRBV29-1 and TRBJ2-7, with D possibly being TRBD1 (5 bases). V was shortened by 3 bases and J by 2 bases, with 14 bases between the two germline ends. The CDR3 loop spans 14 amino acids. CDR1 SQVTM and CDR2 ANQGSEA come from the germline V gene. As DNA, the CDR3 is TGCAGCGTTGACCACCCAGGGTTTCCCTACGAGCAGTACTTC. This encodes CSVDHPGFPYEQYF.

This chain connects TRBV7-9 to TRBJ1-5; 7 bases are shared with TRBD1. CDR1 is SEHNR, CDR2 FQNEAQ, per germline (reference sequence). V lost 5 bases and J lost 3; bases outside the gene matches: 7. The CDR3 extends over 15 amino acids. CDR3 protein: CASSAQGLPNQPQHF. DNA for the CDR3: TGTGCCAGCAGCGCACAGGGGCTCCCCAATCAGCCCCAGCATTTT.

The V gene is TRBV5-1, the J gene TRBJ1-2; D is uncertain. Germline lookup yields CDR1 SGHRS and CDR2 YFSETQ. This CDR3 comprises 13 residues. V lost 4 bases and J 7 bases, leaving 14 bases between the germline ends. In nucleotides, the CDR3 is TGCGCCAGCAGCCCCGGCGGGTTTAGTGGCTACACCTTC. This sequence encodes CASSPGGFSGYTF.

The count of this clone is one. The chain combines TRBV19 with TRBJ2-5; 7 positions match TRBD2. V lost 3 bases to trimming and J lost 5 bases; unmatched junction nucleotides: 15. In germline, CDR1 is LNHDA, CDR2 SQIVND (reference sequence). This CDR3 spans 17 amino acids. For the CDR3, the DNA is TGTGCCAGTAGTATGGCCCCGTTGGCGGGAGTACCGGAGACCCAGTACTTC. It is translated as CASSMAPLAGVPETQYF.

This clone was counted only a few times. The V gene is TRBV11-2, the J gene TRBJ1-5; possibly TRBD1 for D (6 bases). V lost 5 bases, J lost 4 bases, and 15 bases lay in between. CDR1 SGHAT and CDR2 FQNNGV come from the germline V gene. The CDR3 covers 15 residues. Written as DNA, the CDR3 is TGTGCCAGCAGCCTAACCGGGGACACGAATCAGCCCCAGCATTTT. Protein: CASSLTGDTNQPQHF.

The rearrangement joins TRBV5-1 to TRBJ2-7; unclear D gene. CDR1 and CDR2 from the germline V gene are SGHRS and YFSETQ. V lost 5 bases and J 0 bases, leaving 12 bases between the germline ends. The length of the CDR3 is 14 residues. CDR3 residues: CASSIELTSYEQYF. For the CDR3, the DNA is TGCGCCAGCAGTATTGAACTCACCTCCTACGAGCAGTACTTC.